The 8 T cell receptor beta chains below all came from one sample that was sequenced in a study of T cells in Graves' hyperthyroidism and ophthalmopathy. There were TCR beta CDR3 regions amplified from RNA transcripts. A set of HTBI primers served as the primers for a first-round RT-PCR of the TCR CDR3. TCRdb reprocessed the multiplex PCR reads via MiXCR and lists one record per CDR3 protein. The sample shows 370,000 or so distinct CDR3 sequences, about 13% of them seen only once. Sequences were obtained from blood. The receptor source for this set is a man younger than 45 with Graves' hyperthyroidism that later progressed to Graves' ophthalmopathy.

CDR3 nucleotide sequence: TGTGCCTGGACTGCTGGACTGCTAACCGACAATGAGCAGTTCTTC. Translation gives CAWTAGLLTDNEQFF. The chain employs TRBV30 and TRBJ2-1, with D perhaps matching TRBD2 (5 bases). CDR3 size: 15 residues. The germline CDR1 and CDR2 sequences are GTSNPN and SVGIG (reference sequence). Trimming shortened V by 4 bases and J by 5 bases, and 18 bases separated the two germline ends.

This chain links TRBV14 with TRBJ1-2; no clear D. V lost 5 bases and J 4 bases, leaving 14 bases between the germline ends. The CDR3 contains 14 residues. Germline CDR1 SGHDN, CDR2 FVKESK. The CDR3 DNA reads as TGTGCCAGCAGCATGCGGACCCTTGGCTATGGCTACACCTTC. Amino acids: CASSMRTLGYGYTF.

The chain uses TRBV20-1 and TRBJ1-2; 7 bases map to TRBD1. The germline CDR1 and CDR2 sequences are DFQATT and SNEGSKA (reference sequence). The CDR3 contains 14 residues. V lost 5 bases, J lost 2 bases, and 8 bases stayed unmatched. The DNA for the CDR3 is TGCAGTGCTCTGACAGGGATGGGCAACTATGGCTACACCTTC. This translates into CSALTGMGNYGYTF.

Regarding this clonotype: The CDR3 end shows no conserved phenylalanine or tryptophan, and so a read error is likely. The rearrangement uses TRBV11-2 and TRBJ2-7; 8 nucleotides align to TRBD1. This CDR3 is 15 amino acids long. Germline CDR1 SGHAT, CDR2 FQNNGV. V lost 1 base and J lost 0; bases outside the gene matches: 2. CDR3 amino acids: CASSLGDRSSYEQYL. The CDR3 region has the DNA TGTGCCAGCAGCTTAGGGGACAGGAGCTCCTACGAGCAGTACCTC.

This clonotype was counted many times. The chain uses TRBV6-2 or TRBV6-3 and TRBJ2-7; possibly TRBD2 for D (5 bases). This CDR3 has 14 residues. V dropped 8 bases and J dropped 0 bases, with 14 bases sitting between them. Germline CDR1 reads MNHEY; CDR2 reads SVGEGT. The CDR3 DNA reads TGTGCCAGCTTGGGATCTAGCTACTCCTACGAGCAGTACTTC. Amino acids: CASLGSSYSYEQYF.

This clonotype came up a few times. The chain couples TRBV3-1 to TRBJ2-7; maybe TRBD2 (5 bases). The V end was cut by 2 bases, the J end by 1 base, with 9 bases between. CDR3 length: 14 residues. Per the germline V gene, CDR1 is LGHDT and CDR2 is YNNKEL (reference sequence). The CDR3 region has the DNA TGTGCCAGCAGCCAATCGGGAAGATCCTACGAGCAGTACTTC. Protein: CASSQSGRSYEQYF.

The chain recombines TRBV20-1 with TRBJ1-6, with TRBD1 matching 7 bases. The CDR3 runs to 14 residues. The junction had 3 bases not matched to a gene; V was cut back by 4 bases and J by 3 bases. The germline CDR1 and CDR2 sequences are DFQATT and SNEGSKA (reference sequence). The chain's CDR3 is CSATRQGYNSPLHF. The CDR3 DNA reads as TGCAGTGCTACTAGACAGGGCTATAATTCACCCCTCCACTTT.

This clonotype was counted many times. This chain uses TRBV28 with TRBJ2-7; D is possibly TRBD1 or TRBD2 (5 bases each). V gave up 8 bases and J gave up 4 bases, with 9 bases separating them. The CDR3 consists of 11 residues. Germline assignment: CDR1 MDHEN and CDR2 SYDVKM. CDR3 region: CASGTPYEQYF. The CDR3 coding sequence is TGTGCCAGCGGGACCCCTTACGAGCAGTACTTC.